The 14 T cell receptor beta chains below all came from one sample that was sequenced in a study of cytomegalovirus exposure and HLA in healthy donors. In the PCR, 60 Vbeta and 13 Jbeta primers were used. Some clones are missing from TCRdb's copy, which holds only in-frame ones; the method was immunoSEQ multiplex PCR. Found here are 50,000 to 65,000 clones, around 80% of them singletons; the top ten hold roughly 47%. Sequencing was carried out using PBMCs. The receptors stem from a man aged 45-65 years in good health and CMV-seropositive.

The V and J genes are TRBV19 and TRBJ2-1; 10 bases align to TRBD2. Germline assignment: CDR1 LNHDA and CDR2 SQIVND (reference sequence). There are 15 residues in the CDR3. V shed 2 bases, J shed 8 bases, and the junction held 6 bases outside the gene matches. The CDR3 DNA sequence: TGTGCCAGTAGTATAAGCGGGAGGGCCGTCGATGAGCAGTTCTTC. Residues: CASSISGRAVDEQFF.

The rearrangement joins TRBV6-5 to TRBJ1-2; perhaps TRBD1 as D (5 bases). This CDR3 comprises 14 residues. V was clipped by 0 bases and J by 6 bases, with 11 bases between them. Germline assignment: CDR1 MNHEY and CDR2 SVGAGI. As DNA, the CDR3 is TGTGCCAGCAGTTACTCTCGGGGGTATAATGGCTACACCTTC. Translated: CASSYSRGYNGYTF.

The sample holds one count of this clone. This chain joins TRBV10-3 and TRBJ2-1; 10 bases match TRBD2. CDR3 length: 12 amino acids. V dropped 9 bases and J dropped 12; count of bases not matched to a gene: 8. Germline V CDR1 and CDR2: ENHRY, SYGVKD. The CDR3 sequence: CAIAGGPQAQFF. The CDR3 DNA is TGTGCCATAGCGGGAGGGCCCCAAGCGCAGTTCTTC.

This clone was counted once. The rearrangement links TRBV5-5 to TRBJ2-6; 8 bases agree with TRBD1. The CDR3 runs to 14 residues. Germline V gives CDR1 SGHKS, CDR2 YYEKEE (reference sequence). V was pared by 7 bases and J by 11 bases, with 11 bases of the junction left unmatched. As DNA, the CDR3 is TGTGCCAGCCGCCCAGGTGGGACAGGCGACGTCCTGACTTTC. It is translated as CASRPGGTGDVLTF.

The CDR3 here is CASSLGRGANVLTF. The CDR3 DNA reads as TGCGCCAGCAGCCTGGGGAGGGGGGCCAACGTCCTGACTTTC. The rearrangement joins TRBV4-1 to TRBJ2-6; a weak D match, TRBD2 (6 bases). V lost 4 bases to trimming and J lost 4 bases, with 8 bases between them. The CDR3 has 14 residues. Per germline, CDR1 MGHRA and CDR2 YSYEKL.

This chain connects TRBV27 to TRBJ1-2; weak D call: TRBD1 (6 bases). The ends were cut back, 8 bases at V and 4 bases at J, with 11 bases in the middle. The CDR3 totals 12 residues. Germline assignment: CDR1 MNHEY and CDR2 SMNVEV (reference sequence). CDR3 bases: TGTGCCAGCGATCAGGGGCTCTATGGCTACACCTTC. Its protein is CASDQGLYGYTF.

A note on this clone: Other DNA sequences in the sample encode the same CDR3. This chain joins TRBV18 and TRBJ1-5; 10 bases agree with TRBD1. The junction had 0 bases not matched to a gene; V was cut back by 2 bases and J by 2 bases. The germline V gene has CDR1 KGHSH and CDR2 LQKENI. This CDR3 region has 15 residues. CDR3 region: CASSPGTGGNQPQHF. As DNA, the CDR3 is TGTGCCAGCTCACCAGGGACAGGGGGCAATCAGCCCCAGCATTTT.

The rearrangement joins TRBV6-4 to TRBJ2-7; D remains unclear. Per germline, CDR1 MRHNA and CDR2 SNTAGT. This CDR3 spans 16 amino acids. Trimming cost V 0 bases and J 2 bases, with 14 bases left between them. Written as DNA, the CDR3 is TGTGCCAGCAGTGACTCGGTAACTGTACCGACCTACGAGCAGTACTTC. Its protein is CASSDSVTVPTYEQYF.

The chain recombines TRBV11-3 with TRBJ2-2; the D gene is possibly TRBD2 (6 bases). Germline CDR1 SGHNT, CDR2 YENEEA. The CDR3 has 14 residues. The V end lost 0 bases, the J end lost 5 bases, and 7 bases lay between the germline ends. The CDR3 bases are TGTGCCAGCAGCTTAGAAGGAGGGACCGGGGAGCTGTTTTTT. It is translated as CASSLEGGTGELFF. Complete variable domain (other parts from reference TRBV11-3 and TRBJ2-2): EAGVVQSPRYKIIEKKQPVAFWCNPISGHNTLYWYLQNLGQGPELLIRYENEEAVDDSQLPKDRFSAERLKGVDSTLKIQPAELGDSAVYLCASSLEGGTGELFFGEGSRLTVL.

This chain links TRBV18 with TRBJ1-5, with unresolved D. The V and J ends lost 3 bases and 2 bases respectively, with 11 bases between them. The CDR3 extends over 15 amino acids. Per germline, CDR1 KGHSH and CDR2 LQKENI. CDR3 sequence (DNA): TGTGCCAGCTCACCCTCTGTGGGAGGCAATCAGCCCCAGCATTTT. This translates into CASSPSVGGNQPQHF.

The rearrangement joins TRBV18 to TRBJ2-5, with D possibly TRBD2 on 5 matching bases. The CDR3 runs 13 residues. Germline CDR1 KGHSH, CDR2 LQKENI. Trimming took off 4 bases at V and 5 bases at J, with 11 bases between the two ends. The CDR3 bases are TGTGCCAGCTCACTAGCGAGGTGGGAGACCCAGTACTTC. Translated: CASSLARWETQYF.

The rearrangement links TRBV9 to TRBJ2-7; 7 bases are shared with TRBD2. CDR1 is SGDLS, CDR2 YYNGEE, per germline. The trim removed 4 bases at V and 0 bases at J, leaving 4 bases unmatched. The CDR3 extends over 14 amino acids. The CDR3 bases are TGTGCCAGCAGCCCCCGCGGGAGCTCCTACGAGCAGTACTTC. This encodes CASSPRGSSYEQYF. Combining the CDR3 with reference TRBV9 and TRBJ2-7 gives the whole variable domain DSGVTQTPKHLITATGQRVTLRCSPRSGDLSVYWYQQSLDQGLQFLIQYYNGEERAKGNILERFSAQQFPDLHSELNLSSLELGDSALYFCASSPRGSSYEQYFGPGTRLTVT.

The chain uses TRBV6-5 and TRBJ2-5; D is ambiguous. The J call may be incorrect, as the DNA end agrees better with TRBJ2-7. Germline V gene lookup returns CDR1 MNHEY and CDR2 SVGAGI. The CDR3 is 12 amino acids. CDR3 DNA: TGTGCCAGCAGTTACGACACCTACGAGCAGTACTTC. Encoded protein: CASSYDTYEQYF.

The chain has TRBV5-1 and TRBJ2-5; D call uncertain. The CDR3 is made up of 14 amino acids. Germline values: CDR1 SGHRS, CDR2 YFSETQ. The ends were cut back, 1 base at V and 1 base at J, with 8 bases in the middle. This chain's CDR3 is CASSLSNFQETQYF. Written as DNA, the CDR3 is TGCGCCAGCAGCTTGTCAAACTTCCAAGAGACCCAGTACTTC.